The next 21 T cell receptor beta chains were all read from a single sample in a study of T cell responses to AZD1222 COVID-19 vaccine. Profiled with immunoSEQ multiplex PCR; TCRdb holds only in-frame clones, not every one. This table has some 120,000 clones, around nine tenths appearing once. The specimen was peripheral blood, collected 28 days after the second AZD1222 dose. The receptor source for this set is an adult who received the AZD1222 COVID-19 vaccine.

This clone occurred a few times. The chain joins TRBV3-1 (or the pseudogene TRBV3-2) to TRBJ2-5, with 11 nucleotides matching TRBD2. Germline V lookup: CDR1 LGHDT, CDR2 YNNKEL (reference sequence). This CDR3 spans 18 amino acids. V trimming: 0 bases; J trimming: 4 bases; junction bases outside the gene matches: 10. CDR3 amino acids: CASSQDGGSSGRRETQYF. Here the CDR3 DNA reads TGTGCCAGCAGCCAAGATGGGGGATCTAGCGGGAGGAGAGAGACCCAGTACTTC.

This chain joins TRBV19 and TRBJ2-3; no firm D call. From germline, CDR1 is LNHDA and CDR2 SQIVND (reference sequence). V shed 1 base and J shed 0 bases, with 5 bases lying between them. The CDR3 has 14 amino acids. The CDR3: CASSIVSSTDTQYF. The DNA for the CDR3 is TGTGCCAGTAGTATAGTCAGTAGCACAGATACGCAGTATTTT.

The chain employs TRBV3-1 (or the pseudogene TRBV3-2) and TRBJ2-7; no definite D call. CDR1 is LGHDT, CDR2 YNNKEL, per germline (reference sequence). The V end lost 0 bases, the J end lost 0 bases, and 6 bases lay between the germline ends. This CDR3 is 14 amino acids long. The CDR3 region is CASSQDRISYEQYF. The CDR3, as DNA: TGTGCCAGCAGCCAAGACAGAATCTCCTACGAGCAGTACTTC.

A remark on this clone: Additional DNA sequences in this sample encode the identical CDR3. The V and J genes are TRBV19 and TRBJ2-6; 10 bases are a match to TRBD1. J was trimmed by 0 bases and V by 3 bases; bases with no gene match: 5. There are 18 residues in the CDR3. Germline V CDR1 and CDR2: LNHDA, SQIVND (reference sequence). CDR3 coding DNA: TGTGCCAGTAGTATTAGGGACAGGGGCCTCTCTGGGGCCAACGTCCTGACTTTC. Translation: CASSIRDRGLSGANVLTF.

The chain combines TRBV28 with TRBJ1-4; D is ambiguous. Germline CDR1 MDHEN, CDR2 SYDVKM. With 7 bases removed from V and 6 bases from J, the gap between germline ends came to 6 bases. The length of the CDR3 is 11 residues. The CDR3 DNA follows: TGTGCCAGCACCTTTGATGAAAAACTGTTTTTT. As protein: CASTFDEKLFF. The full variable domain, its missing parts supplied by reference TRBV28 and TRBJ1-4, is DVKVTQSSRYLVKRTGEKVFLECVQDMDHENMFWYRQDPGLGLRLIYFSYDVKMKEKGDIPEGYSVSREKKERFSLILESASTNQTSMYLCASTFDEKLFFGSGTQLSVL.

The chain uses TRBV30 and TRBJ1-4; 7 nucleotides line up with TRBD1. The J segment lost 8 bases and the V segment lost 1 base, leaving 4 bases of the junction unmatched. The germline V gene encodes CDR1 GTSNPN and CDR2 SVGIG (reference sequence). This CDR3 is built from 13 residues. CDR3 loop: CAWSGGQKEKLFF. The CDR3 DNA follows: TGTGCCTGGAGTGGGGGACAGAAGGAAAAACTGTTTTTT. Complete variable domain (other parts from reference TRBV30 and TRBJ1-4): SQTIHQWPATLVQPVGSPLSLECTVEGTSNPNLYWYRQAAGRGLQLLFYSVGIGQISSEVPQNLSASRPQDRQFILSSKKLLLSDSGFYLCAWSGGQKEKLFFGSGTQLSVL.

V usage is TRBV19 and J usage is TRBJ2-3, with 15 bases aligning to TRBD2. This CDR3 region has 15 residues. Germline-derived CDR1 and CDR2 are LNHDA and SQIVND (reference sequence). The junction had 4 bases not matched to a gene; V was cut back by 7 bases and J by 5 bases. This CDR3 is CASTRTSGRVDTQYF. The CDR3 DNA reads TGTGCCAGTACCCGGACTAGCGGGAGGGTAGATACGCAGTATTTT.

This clone was seen only once. The same CDR3 also results from other DNA sequences found in this sample. The chain joins TRBV6-1 to TRBJ1-3; D is possibly TRBD1 (5 bases). There are 14 residues in the CDR3. The germline V and J ends were trimmed by 0 bases and 5 bases, with 8 bases remaining between them. The germline gives CDR1 MNHNS, CDR2 SASEGT. DNA for the CDR3: TGTGCCAGCAGTGAAGCGCCAGGGAGAAACACCATATATTTT. Translating gives CASSEAPGRNTIYF.

The chain couples TRBV3-1 (or the pseudogene TRBV3-2) to TRBJ2-1; D not resolved. This CDR3 has 11 residues. Trimming pared 1 base from V and 10 bases from J, leaving 5 bases between. Germline CDR1 and CDR2: LGHDT and YNNKEL (reference sequence). The CDR3 here is CASSQASEQFF. The CDR3 DNA sequence: TGTGCCAGCAGCCAAGCCAGCGAGCAGTTCTTC.

J is TRBJ1-5 and V is TRBV7-9, with TRBD1 identical over 9 bases. J lost 7 bases, V lost 1 base, and 8 bases had no gene match. The CDR3 is 16 residues long. The germline V gene encodes CDR1 SEHNR and CDR2 FQNEAQ (reference sequence). CDR3 in amino acids: CASSLVRDRVEQPQHF. For the CDR3, the DNA is TGTGCCAGCAGCTTAGTCAGGGACAGGGTTGAACAGCCCCAGCATTTT.

This chain joins TRBV6-5 and TRBJ2-7; TRBD2 might be the D (5 bases). V lost 6 bases, J lost 4 bases, and 13 bases lay in between. The CDR3 runs 13 residues. Germline values: CDR1 MNHEY, CDR2 SVGAGI. CDR3 DNA sequence: TGTGCCAGCAGCAACTTTCGGGAATACGAGCAGTACTTC. This sequence encodes CASSNFREYEQYF.

This sequence joins TRBV27 and TRBJ2-3; D uncertain. The germline gives CDR1 MNHEY, CDR2 SMNVEV (reference sequence). The CDR3 is 15 amino acids. Trimming shortened V by 10 bases and J by 0 bases, and 17 bases separated the two germline ends. CDR3 bases: TGTGCCACCCTGTCCGGGCAGCAGAGCACAGATACGCAGTATTTT. It specifies CATLSGQQSTDTQYF.

This clone was observed once. J is TRBJ2-1 and V is TRBV7-2, with D tentatively TRBD1 or TRBD2 (5 bases each). CDR1 and CDR2 from the germline V gene are SGHTA and FQGNSA. The germline V and J ends were trimmed by 1 base and 3 bases, with 13 bases remaining between them. The CDR3 is 16 residues long. The CDR3 loop reads CASSLGGIHRYNEQFF. The CDR3, as DNA: TGTGCCAGCAGCTTAGGGGGGATCCACCGCTACAATGAGCAGTTCTTC.

The table lists this clone with a count of one. This chain joins TRBV27 and TRBJ1-5, with D possibly matching TRBD1 (6 bases). CDR1 and CDR2 from the germline V gene are MNHEY and SMNVEV (reference sequence). The CDR3 covers 14 residues. The V gene lost 3 bases and the J gene lost 7 bases, with 13 bases spanning the gap. The CDR3 region has the DNA TGTGCCAGCAGTTTCACAGGGAGGGGGCAGCCCCAGCATTTT. This encodes CASSFTGRGQPQHF.

The CDR3 loop is CASRQLPYGYTF. CDR3 DNA sequence: TGTGCCAGTAGACAGCTCCCCTATGGCTACACCTTC. The chain couples TRBV19 to TRBJ1-2; no firm D call. V was shortened by 6 bases and J by 4 bases, with 9 bases between the two germline ends. Germline CDR1 is LNHDA and CDR2 is SQIVND (reference sequence). CDR3 length equals 12 residues.

The chain is built from TRBV19 and TRBJ2-2; a weak D match, TRBD1 (5 bases). CDR1 and CDR2 from the germline V gene are LNHDA and SQIVND (reference sequence). The CDR3 is 15 residues long. Trimming shortened V by 7 bases and J by 0 bases, and 12 bases separated the two germline ends. Here the CDR3 reads CASTPDRANTGELFF. The CDR3 DNA reads as TGTGCCAGTACCCCAGACAGAGCGAACACCGGGGAGCTGTTTTTT.

This clone was detected once. The gene calls are TRBV27 and TRBJ2-5, with 7 bases aligning to TRBD1. This CDR3 is 13 amino acids long. The germline V gene has CDR1 MNHEY and CDR2 SMNVEV (reference sequence). With 10 bases clipped from V and 1 base from J, the junction kept 6 bases outside the gene matches. Here the CDR3 DNA reads TGTGCCACCAAAAGGGGGCCCCAAGAGACCCAGTACTTC. It yields the protein CATKRGPQETQYF.

This rearrangement joins TRBV28 to TRBJ2-3; D ambiguous. Germline V CDR1 and CDR2: MDHEN, SYDVKM. The CDR3 has 14 amino acids. Trimming left V 3 bases short and J 4 bases short, with 11 bases between. This chain's CDR3 is CASSFVAGPDTQYF. The CDR3 DNA reads TGTGCCAGCAGTTTTGTGGCAGGCCCAGATACGCAGTATTTT.

This clone has a single count. The rearrangement uses TRBV19 and TRBJ1-5, with D perhaps TRBD1 (5 bases). In germline, CDR1 is LNHDA, CDR2 SQIVND (reference sequence). CDR3 length: 13 amino acids. Trimming removed 5 bases from V and 7 bases from J, with 12 bases in between. CDR3 nucleotides: TGTGCCAGTAGTTCACTCCAGGGACAGCCCCAGCATTTT. Protein product: CASSSLQGQPQHF.

This clone has a single count. The chain carries TRBV27 and TRBJ1-1; 12 bases fit TRBD1. The germline CDR1 and CDR2 sequences are MNHEY and SMNVEV (reference sequence). The CDR3 has 15 amino acids. V dropped 5 bases and J dropped 4; count of bases not matched to a gene: 5. The CDR3 region has the DNA TGTGCCAGCAGTCCACTGGGACAGGGGGCCACTGAAGCTTTCTTT. Its protein is CASSPLGQGATEAFF.

The genes are TRBV5-5 and TRBJ2-5; TRBD2 aligns across 8 bases. CDR3 length equals 15 residues. V trimming: 4 bases; J trimming: 4 bases; junction bases outside the gene matches: 9. CDR1 is SGHKS, CDR2 YYEKEE, per germline (reference sequence). The DNA for the CDR3 is TGTGCCAGCAGCATCTTAGGGACTAGTGGAGAGACCCAGTACTTC. It is translated as CASSILGTSGETQYF.